A single sample gave rise to the 17 T cell receptor beta chains below, sequenced in a study of shared clonotypes between healthy human individuals. Here immunoSEQ multiplex PCR was the method, and the copy in TCRdb shows in-frame clones only, minus some. The sample includes roughly 500,000 clones, around 73% of them seen just once. The material sequenced was PBMCs. The receptors come from a woman between 40 and 55 years old in good health. Some clones in this sample may be carry-over from other donors' samples.

CDR3 sequence (DNA): TGTGCCAGAAGCCCGGGGACAGGGAGGGCTTTCTTT. Amino acid sequence: CARSPGTGRAFF. The chain joins TRBV5-3 to TRBJ1-1, with 9 bases fitting TRBD1. TRBV5-3 is an open reading frame, and its role is uncertain. Losses at the gene ends were 4 bases for V and 11 bases for J; bases not matched to a gene: 6. The CDR3 covers 12 residues.

This clone came up once. The chain joins TRBV5-1 to TRBJ1-1; 11 bases line up with TRBD1. Germline lookup yields CDR1 SGHRS and CDR2 YFSETQ. The V and J ends lost 2 bases and 8 bases, in that order; junction bases with no gene match: 5. The length of the CDR3 is 14 residues. For the CDR3, the DNA is TGCGCCAGCAGCTTTTGGGGACAGGGGGGCGAAGCTTTCTTT. Amino acid sequence: CASSFWGQGGEAFF. Full variable domain (outside the CDR3, taken from reference TRBV5-1 and TRBJ1-1): KAGVTQTPRYLIKTRGQQVTLSCSPISGHRSVSWYQQTPGQGLQFLFEYFSETQRNKGNFPGRFSGRQFSNSRSEMNVSTLELGDSALYLCASSFWGQGGEAFFGQGTRLTVV.

The rearrangement uses TRBV27 and TRBJ2-7; 8 bases fit TRBD1. V was pared by 5 bases and J by 2 bases, with 11 bases of the junction left unmatched. The CDR3 contains 16 residues. In germline, CDR1 is MNHEY, CDR2 SMNVEV (reference sequence). CDR3 bases: TGTGCCAGCAGTCGGACAGACAGGGGATTTACCTACGAGCAGTACTTC. Its translation is CASSRTDRGFTYEQYF.

The rearrangement joins TRBV6-6 to TRBJ2-5, with D possibly being TRBD1 or TRBD2 (5 bases each). CDR1 MNHNY and CDR2 SVGAGI come from the germline V gene (reference sequence). This CDR3 contains 14 residues. V was shortened by 8 bases and J by 5 bases, with 18 bases between the two germline ends. CDR3: CASAGKEVWETQYF. CDR3 DNA: TGTGCCAGCGCAGGGAAGGAGGTGTGGGAGACCCAGTACTTC.

The J gene is TRBJ2-7, the V gene TRBV28; 11 bases line up with TRBD2. CDR1 MDHEN and CDR2 SYDVKM come from the germline V gene. V shed 4 bases and J 3 bases; nucleotides not matched to a gene: 5. The CDR3 is 15 amino acids. DNA for the CDR3: TGTGCCAGCAGTTCAACTAGCGGGGGACTCTACGAGCAGTACTTC. This encodes CASSSTSGGLYEQYF. The full variable domain, completed using reference TRBV28 and TRBJ2-7, is DVKVTQSSRYLVKRTGEKVFLECVQDMDHENMFWYRQDPGLGLRLIYFSYDVKMKEKGDIPEGYSVSREKKERFSLILESASTNQTSMYLCASSSTSGGLYEQYFGPGTRLTVT.

The J gene is TRBJ2-5, the V gene TRBV6-5; 9 nucleotides agree with TRBD1. V was clipped by 6 bases and J by 0 bases; unmatched bases: 5. This CDR3 region has 15 residues. Germline V gene lookup returns CDR1 MNHEY and CDR2 SVGAGI. CDR3 coding DNA: TGTGCCAGCAGCCGGACAGGGGCCGACCAAGAGACCCAGTACTTC. Amino acids: CASSRTGADQETQYF.

The gene calls are TRBV10-3 and TRBJ2-1; D is possibly TRBD1 (6 bases). The V end lost 6 bases, the J end lost 8 bases, and 14 bases lay between the germline ends. This CDR3 contains 13 residues. Germline values: CDR1 ENHRY, CDR2 SYGVKD. The CDR3 region has the DNA TGTGCCATCAGACTCACAGGGATTGATGAGCAGTTCTTC. Protein product: CAIRLTGIDEQFF.

The CDR3 reads CASSSTGGRTEAFF. The CDR3 DNA is TGTGCCAGCAGCTCGACAGGGGGAAGGACTGAAGCTTTCTTT. The chain carries TRBV7-9 and TRBJ1-1; 9 nucleotides line up with TRBD1. CDR3 length equals 14 residues. With V trimmed by 4 bases and J by 5 bases, 5 bases remained unmatched. CDR1 SEHNR and CDR2 FQNEAQ come from the germline V gene (reference sequence).

V usage is TRBV11-3 and J usage is TRBJ2-2, with 10 bases identical to TRBD2. The CDR3 runs to 17 residues. Germline CDR1 is SGHNT and CDR2 is YENEEA. Losses at the gene ends were 4 bases for V and 4 bases for J; bases not matched to a gene: 9. Written as DNA, the CDR3 is TGTGCCAGCAGCTCCTCCGGGACTAGCGATGGCACCGGGGAGCTGTTTTTT. This gives the protein CASSSSGTSDGTGELFF.

The rearrangement uses TRBV13 and TRBJ2-7; 8 bases map to TRBD1. After removal of 9 bases from V and 3 bases from J, the junction contained 7 bases not matched to a gene. CDR1 is PRHDT and CDR2 is FYEKMQ in the germline V gene (reference sequence). The CDR3 runs to 13 residues. The CDR3 spells CARAGTGGYEQYF. The CDR3 DNA sequence: TGTGCCAGAGCCGGGACAGGAGGCTACGAGCAGTACTTC.

The rearrangement links TRBV5-4 to TRBJ1-1, with D possibly being TRBD1 (6 bases). Germline V gene lookup returns CDR1 SGHNT and CDR2 YYREEE (reference sequence). Trimming left V 0 bases short and J 1 base short, with 13 bases between. The CDR3 runs 16 residues. The CDR3 sequence: CASSLAWEGGNTEAFF. The CDR3, as DNA: TGTGCCAGCAGCTTGGCCTGGGAGGGGGGGAACACTGAAGCTTTCTTT.

There are a few counts of this clone. V is TRBV19 and J is TRBJ1-5; D gene uncertain. Germline values: CDR1 LNHDA, CDR2 SQIVND (reference sequence). V lost 4 bases and J 7 bases, leaving 17 bases between the germline ends. This CDR3 comprises 15 residues. Here the CDR3 DNA reads TGTGCCAGTAGTACCCGGGCCTCCACGGAGCAGCCCCAGCATTTT. Protein product: CASSTRASTEQPQHF.

The chain links TRBV7-9 to TRBJ2-1; 8 bases are a match to TRBD2. V trimming: 5 bases; J trimming: 5 bases; junction bases outside the gene matches: 8. The CDR3 extends over 15 amino acids. Germline CDR1 SEHNR, CDR2 FQNEAQ (reference sequence). The chain's CDR3 is CASSPSGSGHNEQFF. The CDR3 region has the DNA TGTGCCAGCAGCCCCAGCGGGAGTGGCCACAATGAGCAGTTCTTC.

As to this clone: Other DNA sequences in this specimen translate into the identical CDR3. J is TRBJ2-3 and V is TRBV4-2, with D possibly matching TRBD2 (5 bases). The germline gives CDR1 LGHNA, CDR2 YNFKEQ. Trimming took 4 bases from V and 2 from J, leaving 10 bases between them. This CDR3 spans 14 amino acids. The CDR3 region has the DNA TGTGCCAGCAGCCCCGGACTTTCCACAGATACGCAGTATTTT. Translated: CASSPGLSTDTQYF.

This rearrangement joins TRBV4-3 to TRBJ1-4; 7 positions agree with TRBD1. The CDR3 has 15 amino acids. Germline loops: CDR1 LGHNA, CDR2 YSLEER. V shed 4 bases, J shed 6 bases, and the junction held 8 bases outside the gene matches. CDR3 DNA: TGCGCCAGCAGCCTGGGGGGCAGGGGGGATGAAAAACTGTTTTTT. Translating it yields CASSLGGRGDEKLFF.

The chain employs TRBV28 and TRBJ2-7; 10 bases are shared with TRBD2. Germline assignment: CDR1 MDHEN and CDR2 SYDVKM. Trimming took 6 bases from V and 4 from J; bases not matched to a gene: 18. The CDR3 totals 18 residues. As DNA, the CDR3 is TGTGCCAGCAGCCCCTTGGGGCTAGCGGGAGAGGCAGGGTACGAGCAGTACTTC. This encodes CASSPLGLAGEAGYEQYF.

This clone showed up just once. A read error may account for a junction end that differs from germline. The chain combines TRBV4-1 with TRBJ2-1; possible D gene TRBD1, 5 bases. The CDR3 is 16 residues long. Germline V lookup: CDR1 MGHRA, CDR2 YSYEKL. This CDR3 reads CASSQAPRVTHNEQLF. Written as DNA, the CDR3 is TGCGCCAGCAGCCAAGCCCCCAGGGTGACCCACAATGAGCAGCTCTTC.